This TCR beta chain was identified during a study of blood T cell repertoires in COVID-19. Germline trimming cut 5 bases from V and 5 bases from J; bases unmatched to any gene: 0. CDR3 length: 11 residues. From germline, CDR1 is SQVTM and CDR2 ANQGSEA. Sequencing used immunoSEQ multiplex PCR; TCRdb keeps in-frame clones, though not all of them. This sample carries approximately 98,000 clones, 88% of them seen once, and the ten largest clones take over 2%. V gene TRBV29-1 combines with J gene TRBJ2-1; TRBD1 agrees at 7 bases. This receptor was taken from a human donor in a cohort sampled during active COVID-19. Sequencing used peripheral blood. CDR3 bases: TGCAGCGTTACAGGGGACAATGAGCAGTTCTTC. It encodes CSVTGDNEQFF.